Listed here are 22 T cell receptor beta chains from one sample, sequenced in a study of identical twins. TCRdb passed the 5' RACE reads through MiXCR, listing each CDR3 protein once. The sample includes 700,000 or so distinct CDR3 sequences, around 20% of them seen just once. Another study also made use of these data, one on T cells expressing NK-cell markers.

Input material: PBMCs. Source of these receptors: a woman under 30 in good health.

In this sample, this clonotype turned up many times. V usage is TRBV20-1 and J usage is TRBJ1-1, with D unclear. V lost 7 bases, J lost 4 bases, and 16 bases lay in between. The CDR3 spans 13 residues. Per the germline V gene, CDR1 is DFQATT and CDR2 is SNEGSKA (reference sequence). The CDR3, as DNA: TGCAGTGAAATCGCTCCTGAGGGCACTGAAGCTTTCTTT. Translation: CSEIAPEGTEAFF.

The V and J genes are TRBV7-2 and TRBJ2-5, with no clear D. Per germline, CDR1 SGHTA and CDR2 FQGNSA. CDR3 length: 12 residues. Trimming took 4 bases from V and 4 from J, leaving 7 bases between them. The CDR3 sequence: CASSSALETQYF. CDR3 DNA sequence: TGTGCCAGCAGCTCGGCCCTAGAGACCCAGTACTTC.

This clonotype showed up many times. The chain uses TRBV7-3 and TRBJ2-7; TRBD2 aligns across 9 bases. With V trimmed by 5 bases and J by 2 bases, 7 bases remained unmatched. CDR1 is SGHTA, CDR2 FQGTGA, per germline. The CDR3 is made up of 15 amino acids. The DNA of the CDR3 is TGTGCCAGCAGCGTAGCCGGGACTAGCACCTACGAGCAGTACTTC. Its protein product is CASSVAGTSTYEQYF. Full variable domain (rest looked up from reference TRBV7-3 and TRBJ2-7): GAGVSQTPSNKVTEKGKYVELRCDPISGHTALYWYRQSLGQGPEFLIYFQGTGAADDSGLPNDRFFAVRPEGSVSTLKIQRTERGDSAVYLCASSVAGTSTYEQYFGPGTRLTVT.

There are many counts of this clonotype. The junction shows a germline mismatch at one end, possibly a read error. The chain joins TRBV7-6 to TRBJ2-4; 9 positions agree with TRBD2. The CDR3 is 13 amino acids. CDR1 SGHVS and CDR2 FNYEAQ come from the germline V gene. The CDR3 coding sequence is TGTGCCAGCAGTTTAGCGGGAGAGGGCATTCAGTACTTC. Protein sequence: CASSLAGEGIQYF. Full variable domain (outside the CDR3, taken from reference TRBV7-6 and TRBJ2-4): GAGVSQSPRYKVTKRGQDVALRCDPISGHVSLYWYRQALGQGPEFLTYFNYEAQQDKSGLPNDRFSAERPEGSISTLTIQRTEQRDSAMYRCASSLAGEGIQYFGAGTRLSVL.

This clonotype was recorded at least ten times. V gene TRBV20-1 combines with J gene TRBJ2-1, with 8 bases fitting TRBD2. Per the germline V gene, CDR1 is DFQATT and CDR2 is SNEGSKA (reference sequence). This CDR3 comprises 16 residues. The V and J ends lost 0 bases and 7 bases, in that order; junction bases with no gene match: 11. As DNA, the CDR3 is TGCAGTGCTAGAGACCCGACTAGCGTGGATTATAATGAGCAGTTCTTC. This encodes CSARDPTSVDYNEQFF.

This sequence joins TRBV2 and TRBJ2-2; no firm D call. The CDR3 contains 14 residues. The germline CDR1 and CDR2 sequences are SNHLY and FYNNEI. V was cut by 3 bases and J by 4 bases, with 9 bases left in between. As DNA, the CDR3 is TGTGCCAGCAGTGATCAGAGCATCACCGGGGAGCTGTTTTTT. Its translation: CASSDQSITGELFF.

In this sample, this clonotype turned up a few times. The chain couples TRBV12-3 or TRBV12-4 to TRBJ2-2, with TRBD2 identical over 9 bases. The ends lost 3 bases at V and 4 bases at J; junction bases unmatched: 6. The CDR3 has 16 residues. CDR3 coding DNA: TGTGCCAGCAGTTTGAGTTGGCGGGAGGGCACCGGGGAGCTGTTTTTT. Its protein product is CASSLSWREGTGELFF.

The V call is TRBV5-8, the J call TRBJ2-7; a possible D gene is TRBD1 (6 bases). CDR1 is SGHTS and CDR2 is YDEGEE in the germline V gene. The V gene lost 3 bases and the J gene lost 5 bases, with 21 bases spanning the gap. This CDR3 has 16 residues. The CDR3 region is CASSSPTGVGSDEQYF. As DNA, the CDR3 is TGTGCCAGCAGCTCCCCGACAGGCGTGGGGTCTGACGAGCAGTACTTC.

This clonotype showed up just a few times. J is TRBJ2-3 and V is TRBV5-1, with 7 bases aligning to TRBD2. The CDR3 contains 16 residues. V was pared by 2 bases and J by 3 bases, with 9 bases of the junction left unmatched. Germline lookup yields CDR1 SGHRS and CDR2 YFSETQ. For the CDR3, the DNA is TGCGCCAGCAGCTTTCGCGGGAGCGGGATAACAGATACGCAGTATTTT. Translated, it gives CASSFRGSGITDTQYF.

This clonotype has ten or more counts. This rearrangement joins TRBV5-5 to TRBJ2-3; no clear D. Germline V gives CDR1 SGHKS, CDR2 YYEKEE (reference sequence). The CDR3 consists of 11 residues. Trimming cost V 0 bases and J 6 bases, with 2 bases left between them. This CDR3 is CASSLDDTQYF. CDR3 sequence (DNA): TGTGCCAGCAGCTTGGACGATACGCAGTATTTT.

In this sample, this clonotype turned up a few times. The chain employs TRBV11-2 and TRBJ2-1, with 9 bases matching TRBD2. The V gene's germline CDR1 is SGHAT and CDR2 FQNNGV. The junction had 5 bases not matched to a gene; V was cut back by 3 bases and J by 8 bases. The CDR3 covers 14 residues. The CDR3 spells CASSLQAGGHEQFF. The CDR3 DNA is TGTGCCAGCAGCTTGCAAGCGGGAGGACATGAGCAGTTCTTC.

This clonotype was found a few times. The genes are TRBV7-8 and TRBJ2-1; weak D call: TRBD2 (5 bases). The germline V and J ends were trimmed by 11 bases and 4 bases, with 21 bases remaining between them. Germline V gene lookup returns CDR1 SGHVS and CDR2 FQNEAQ. The length of the CDR3 is 15 residues. CDR3 protein: CAVSAGVSGYNEQFF. CDR3 coding DNA: TGTGCCGTCTCTGCTGGGGTCAGCGGTTACAATGAGCAGTTCTTC.

The chain is built from TRBV27 and TRBJ2-2, with unresolved D. V dropped 5 bases and J dropped 4 bases, with 11 bases sitting between them. The CDR3 spans 14 residues. Germline V CDR1 and CDR2: MNHEY, SMNVEV (reference sequence). The chain's CDR3 is CASSEGLGTGELFF. In DNA, the CDR3 is TGTGCCAGCAGTGAAGGGTTGGGCACCGGGGAGCTGTTTTTT.

This clonotype was observed at least ten times. The rearrangement joins TRBV29-1 to TRBJ1-2, with 8 bases fitting TRBD1. CDR3 length: 11 residues. V trimming: 6 bases; J trimming: 5 bases; junction bases outside the gene matches: 2. Germline V lookup: CDR1 SQVTM, CDR2 ANQGSEA. The CDR3 region has the DNA TGCAGCGTGGGACAGGAATATGGCTACACCTTC. It is translated as CSVGQEYGYTF. The whole variable domain, remainder taken from reference TRBV29-1 and TRBJ1-2, is SAVISQKPSRDICQRGTSLTIQCQVDSQVTMMFWYRQQPGQSLTLIATANQGSEATYESGFVIDKFPISRPNLTFSTLTVSNMSPEDSSIYLCSVGQEYGYTFGSGTRLTVV.

This clonotype came up a few times. The chain employs TRBV20-1 and TRBJ2-5, with 12 bases fitting TRBD1. J was trimmed by 5 bases and V by 6 bases; bases with no gene match: 7. Germline CDR1 and CDR2: DFQATT and SNEGSKA (reference sequence). The CDR3 is 14 residues long. CDR3 sequence: CSAPGQGAWETQYF. The CDR3 DNA sequence: TGCAGTGCCCCGGGACAGGGGGCATGGGAGACCCAGTACTTC.

This clonotype was recorded many times. The V gene is TRBV6-5, the J gene TRBJ1-6; D is undetermined. From germline, CDR1 is MNHEY and CDR2 SVGAGI. The V end was cut by 2 bases, the J end by 9 bases, with 8 bases between. CDR3 length equals 13 residues. The CDR3 protein is CASSYEGSSPLHF. The CDR3 DNA reads as TGTGCCAGCAGTTACGAAGGGAGTTCACCCCTCCACTTT.

This clonotype was found a few times. The chain uses TRBV7-9 and TRBJ2-1; TRBD1 matches 8 bases. The CDR3 is 16 residues long. CDR1 SEHNR and CDR2 FQNEAQ come from the germline V gene (reference sequence). With V trimmed by 3 bases and J by 0 bases, 4 bases remained unmatched. The CDR3 is CASSFRGPGSYNEQFF. The CDR3 DNA sequence: TGTGCCAGCAGCTTCAGGGGGCCGGGCTCCTACAATGAGCAGTTCTTC.

The CDR3 is CASSLLLAGGPLEQFF. CDR3 in DNA: TGTGCCAGCAGTTTATTGCTAGCGGGAGGGCCCCTTGAGCAGTTCTTC. V is TRBV27 and J is TRBJ2-1; 12 bases are shared with TRBD2. From germline, CDR1 is MNHEY and CDR2 SMNVEV (reference sequence). This CDR3 spans 16 amino acids. V was pared by 1 base and J by 9 bases, with 7 bases of the junction left unmatched.

This clonotype has a handful of counts. The V call is TRBV29-1, the J call TRBJ2-1, with 9 positions matching TRBD2. This CDR3 has 15 residues. The junction had 15 bases not matched to a gene; V was cut back by 6 bases and J by 9 bases. Germline CDR1 SQVTM, CDR2 ANQGSEA. The CDR3: CSVTPRGGARGEQFF. The CDR3 DNA reads TGCAGCGTCACCCCGCGCGGGGGGGCAAGGGGTGAGCAGTTCTTC.

This clonotype has more than one count but fewer than ten. The CDR3 coding sequence is TGTGCCAGCAGCCACCTCGACGACAGGGGGCATGGCTACACCTTC. It specifies CASSHLDDRGHGYTF. V is TRBV3-1 and J is TRBJ1-2; TRBD1 agrees at 10 bases. V lost 3 bases, J lost 6 bases, and 7 bases stayed unmatched. Germline values: CDR1 LGHDT, CDR2 YNNKEL (reference sequence). CDR3 length equals 15 residues.

The J gene is TRBJ2-1, the V gene TRBV20-1, with D possibly matching TRBD2 (5 bases). Germline V lookup: CDR1 DFQATT, CDR2 SNEGSKA (reference sequence). Trimming removed 5 bases from V and 12 bases from J, with 14 bases in between. The CDR3 has 11 residues. As DNA, the CDR3 is TGCAGTGCTCGCCGGGATGTCGGGCAGTTCTTC. Its protein is CSARRDVGQFF.

Only a few counts were recorded for this clonotype. The V and J genes are TRBV7-3 and TRBJ2-2; 9 nucleotides agree with TRBD1. Germline CDR1 SGHTA, CDR2 FQGTGA. This CDR3 comprises 15 residues. With V trimmed by 5 bases and J by 3 bases, 4 bases remained unmatched. The CDR3 is CASSRDRVDTGELFF. CDR3 bases: TGTGCCAGCAGCCGGGACAGGGTTGACACCGGGGAGCTGTTTTTT.